This T cell receptor beta chain was found in a study of OX40 agonist ivuxolimab in advanced cancers. About the research overall: An agonistic human IgG2 monoclonal antibody against OX40 (CD134) was given. Averaging roughly 60 years in age, with a range of roughly 20 to 90, the cohort was around 83% male.

The CDR3 is made up of 16 amino acids. Germline lookup yields CDR1 LNHNV and CDR2 YYDKDF (reference sequence). Trimming cost V 1 base and J 4 bases, with 15 bases left between them. Here immunoSEQ multiplex PCR was the method, and the copy in TCRdb shows in-frame clones only, minus some. The table includes 99,000 or so clones, roughly 95% detected once. Autoimmune disease history or systemic immunosuppression led to patient exclusion. This TCR derives from an adult with an advanced solid tumor such as melanoma, head and neck, liver or kidney cancer. The chain couples TRBV15 to TRBJ2-3; either TRBD1 or TRBD2 may supply D (6 bases each). The sequences come from CD4+ or CD8+ T cells sorted from blood, collected in a trial of the OX40 agonist ivuxolimab. CDR3 sequence reads: CATSRGRGHLPDTQYF. CDR3 DNA sequence: TGTGCCACCAGCAGAGGTCGGGGGCACCTCCCAGATACGCAGTATTTT.